The 13 T cell receptor beta chains presented below share a single source sample, sequenced in a study of Ad26.COV2.S vaccination and SARS-CoV-2 variants (dated by TCRdb to 2020 to 2022). To prepare the library, the immunoSEQ multiplex PCR assay was applied. This immuneACCESS table, as held by TCRdb, lists in-frame sequences with V and J called but not all clones. Of the missing ones, under half trace to an unresolved V gene in checked studies; the others have no known cause. The sample table shows roughly 510,000 clones, and 70% to 90% are seen once. The leading ten clones occupy 10% to 15% of the sample. The sample's treatment or condition label, in plain terms: around 19 received Ad26.COV2.S at low or high dose, single or two shots; about 5 received placebo; per-sample allocation not given. For vaccine and placebo recipients, repertoires were sequenced using samples collected on day 63 after the first injection.

The sequencing used peripheral blood, collected in a trial of Ad26.COV2.S vaccine versus placebo. These receptors were obtained from a person between 18 and 60 years old who received the Ad26.COV2.S COVID-19 vaccine or a placebo.

V gene TRBV6-5 combines with J gene TRBJ2-6, with D uncertain. The length of the CDR3 is 13 residues. V gave up 0 bases and J gave up 3 bases, with 0 bases separating them. CDR1 MNHEY and CDR2 SVGAGI come from the germline V gene. The CDR3 loop is CASSYSGANVLTF. Here the CDR3 DNA reads TGTGCCAGCAGTTACTCTGGGGCCAACGTCCTGACTTTC.

The gene calls are TRBV30 and TRBJ1-1, with no clear D. The CDR3 has 14 amino acids. Trimming removed 3 bases at V and 0 bases at J, with 11 bases between. Per germline, CDR1 GTSNPN and CDR2 SVGIG (reference sequence). CDR3 protein: CAWSPGRVNTEAFF. DNA for the CDR3: TGTGCCTGGAGCCCGGGGAGGGTGAACACTGAAGCTTTCTTT.

The chain links TRBV6-5 to TRBJ1-4; TRBD1 is a possible D gene (5 bases). V lost 6 bases and J 7 bases, leaving 15 bases between the germline ends. This CDR3 is 14 amino acids long. CDR1 is MNHEY, CDR2 SVGAGI, per germline. The CDR3 DNA follows: TGTGCCAGCAGCCAGGGCCAGGGCGGTGAAAAACTGTTTTTT. Amino acid sequence: CASSQGQGGEKLFF.

The chain joins TRBV6-6 to TRBJ1-2, with TRBD1 matching over 9 bases. The CDR3 covers 13 residues. Losses at the gene ends were 5 bases for V and 8 bases for J; bases not matched to a gene: 6. Germline V gene data show CDR1 as MNHNY and CDR2 as SVGAGI (reference sequence). Here the CDR3 reads CASSQRTGEGYTF. DNA of the CDR3: TGTGCCAGCAGTCAACGGACAGGGGAAGGCTACACCTTC.

The chain uses TRBV15 and TRBJ2-2; TRBD1 matches at 9 bases. The junction had 4 bases not matched to a gene; V was cut back by 1 base and J by 1 base. This CDR3 contains 17 residues. Germline assignment: CDR1 LNHNV and CDR2 YYDKDF (reference sequence). For the CDR3, the DNA is TGTGCCACCAGCAGAGGGGGACAGGGACAGAACACCGGGGAGCTGTTTTTT. Translated, it gives CATSRGGQGQNTGELFF.

V gene TRBV3-1 (or the pseudogene TRBV3-2) combines with J gene TRBJ2-7; 9 nucleotides line up with TRBD1. The CDR3 covers 15 residues. The V gene's germline CDR1 is LGHDT and CDR2 YNNKEL (reference sequence). The ends lost 1 base at V and 6 bases at J; junction bases unmatched: 7. CDR3 nucleotide sequence: TGTGCCAGCAGCCAAGCAGGGACAGGGTTTTCCGAGCAGTACTTC. Translating gives CASSQAGTGFSEQYF.

This chain links TRBV7-9 with TRBJ1-1; D not resolved. The CDR3 has 16 amino acids. CDR1 and CDR2 (germline): SEHNR, FQNEAQ (reference sequence). V lost 5 bases, J lost 4 bases, and 20 bases lay in between. CDR3 bases: TGTGCCAGCAGCCCCGTTGGTGGGTTACGCGGCACTGAAGCTTTCTTT. Translation: CASSPVGGLRGTEAFF.

The gene calls are TRBV5-1 and TRBJ2-1; maybe TRBD1 (5 bases). Germline V lookup: CDR1 SGHRS, CDR2 YFSETQ. Trimming took off 4 bases at V and 5 bases at J, with 13 bases between the two ends. The CDR3 extends over 14 amino acids. CDR3: CASSPGLDNNEQFF. CDR3 DNA sequence: TGCGCCAGCAGCCCAGGGTTGGACAACAATGAGCAGTTCTTC.

J is TRBJ1-5 and V is TRBV5-1, with a weak D call TRBD1 (6 bases). Germline-derived CDR1 and CDR2 are SGHRS and YFSETQ. The CDR3 consists of 15 residues. V dropped 1 base and J dropped 6 bases, with 14 bases sitting between them. DNA of the CDR3: TGCGCCAGCAGCTTGTCGTCGGGGGCGGGTCAGCCCCAGCATTTT. Protein sequence: CASSLSSGAGQPQHF.

This clone was counted a few times. This chain links TRBV6-2 or TRBV6-3 with TRBJ2-7; no reliable D call. Germline assignment: CDR1 MNHEY and CDR2 SVGEGT. CDR3 size: 12 residues. Trimming pared 4 bases from V and 0 bases from J, leaving 4 bases between. Written as DNA, the CDR3 is TGTGCCAGCAGTTCAAGCTCCTACGAGCAGTACTTC. Translating it yields CASSSSSYEQYF.

The chain is built from TRBV6-7 and TRBJ2-4; D is undetermined. TRBV6-7 is an ORF for which the function is uncertain. V was cut by 6 bases and J by 3 bases, with 3 bases left in between. The CDR3 is 11 residues long. The CDR3 nucleotides are TGTGCCAGCAGCCGCAAAAACATTCAGTACTTC. Amino acids: CASSRKNIQYF.

V gene TRBV28 combines with J gene TRBJ2-2; tentatively, D is TRBD2 (5 bases). This CDR3 spans 14 amino acids. Deletions cut 4 bases from V and 11 bases from J, with 17 bases between. CDR1 is MDHEN and CDR2 is SYDVKM in the germline V gene. This chain's CDR3 is CASSWVNVGRELFF. Here the CDR3 DNA reads TGTGCCAGCAGTTGGGTTAACGTGGGGAGAGAGCTGTTTTTT.

As regards this clone: At the DNA level, this CDR3 is encoded by other sequences in the same sample as well. The chain employs TRBV9 and TRBJ1-1; D is ambiguous. Trimming stripped 0 bases from V and 4 bases from J, with 10 bases between. CDR3 size: 14 residues. Germline V gene sequence: CDR1 SGDLS, CDR2 YYNGEE. For the CDR3, the DNA is TGTGCCAGCAGCGTAGTAACTCCGGGCACTGAAGCTTTCTTT. Protein sequence: CASSVVTPGTEAFF.